These 5 T cell receptor beta chains were sequenced from one sample in a study of blood T cells in healthy people across ages. PCR was performed a second time for about 7 to 12 cycles using a sample-barcoded 5' primer and a J-beta primer mix. TCRdb fed the 5' RACE reads into MiXCR, producing one record per CDR3 protein. Here the sample spans approximately 1,700,000 distinct CDR3 sequences, approximately 39% being singletons. Input material: blood. These receptors were taken from a human donor in good health.

This chain uses TRBV21-1 with TRBJ1-6; no check of the table's D call, TRBD1, against the DNA was made. TRBV21-1 is tagged as a pseudogene. This CDR3 comprises 15 residues. The CDR3 reads CASKTGSSYNSPLHF. The DNA of the CDR3 is TGTGCCAGCAAAACAGGTTCCTCCTATAATTCACCCCTCCACTTT.

This chain connects TRBV4-3 to TRBJ2-1; D not certain. Between the trimmed V and J ends, which lost 4 bases and 3 bases, there was a span of 16 bases. Germline CDR1 is LGHNA and CDR2 is YSLEER. The CDR3 runs 16 residues. The CDR3 region has the DNA TGCGCCAGCAGCCTCACGACCGAGGCCTACTACAATGAGCAGTTCTTC. Translated, it gives CASSLTTEAYYNEQFF.

The rearrangement uses TRBV6-2 or TRBV6-3 and TRBJ2-1, with unresolved D. The germline V gene has CDR1 MNHEY and CDR2 SVGEGT. The germline V and J ends were trimmed by 5 bases and 7 bases, with 15 bases remaining between them. The CDR3 has 14 amino acids. This chain's CDR3 is CASSTTRGKNEQFF. The DNA of the CDR3 is TGTGCCAGCAGTACCACACGAGGCAAAAATGAGCAGTTCTTC.

The chain recombines TRBV7-2 with TRBJ2-7, with 7 bases matching TRBD1. J lost 2 bases, V lost 3 bases, and 10 bases had no gene match. The length of the CDR3 is 16 residues. Germline V lookup: CDR1 SGHTA, CDR2 FQGNSA. The CDR3 sequence is CASSFRQGTAAYEQYF. The CDR3, as DNA: TGTGCCAGCAGCTTCAGGCAGGGGACAGCTGCCTACGAGCAGTACTTC.

The table lists this clonotype with a few counts. This chain connects TRBV6-2 or TRBV6-3 to TRBJ2-7, with 7 nucleotides matching TRBD2. The V and J ends lost 0 bases and 7 bases, in that order; junction bases with no gene match: 15. The germline V gene encodes CDR1 MNHEY and CDR2 SVGEGT. The length of the CDR3 is 17 residues. The CDR3 is CASSYSAWEGTGFEQYF. The CDR3 DNA follows: TGTGCCAGCAGTTACTCGGCTTGGGAGGGGACTGGTTTTGAGCAGTACTTC.